Listed below are T cell receptor beta chains from one sample, sequenced in a study of shared clonotypes between healthy human individuals. Clones were sequenced by immunoSEQ multiplex PCR, and TCRdb holds only the in-frame ones, with some missing. Here the sample spans hundreds of thousands of clones, about 96% being singletons. The sample comprised memory CD8+ T cells sorted from blood. The receptors were sampled from a man under 40 in good health. Both conserved end residues are part of each CDR3. D genes are given only for firm matches. Size values are once, few and many counts, or a class for expanded clones, and some rows have none.

v_call: TRBV11-2; clone_size: NA; j_call: TRBJ2-1; d_call: NA; cdr3_aa: CASSLGSTQKGNEQFF; cdr3_nt: TGTGCCAGCAGCTTAGGGAGTACCCAAAAGGGTAATGAGCAGTTCTTC
v_call: TRBV4-1; clone_size: NA; j_call: TRBJ2-7; d_call: NA; cdr3_aa: CASSQDPREPLYEQYF; cdr3_nt: TGCGCCAGCAGCCAAGATCCCCGGGAGCCCCTATACGAGCAGTACTTC
v_call: TRBV19; clone_size: NA; j_call: TRBJ2-4; d_call: NA; cdr3_aa: CASSIRGGANIQYF; cdr3_nt: TGTGCCAGTAGTATTAGGGGGGGCGCGAACATTCAGTACTTC
v_call: TRBV10-3; clone_size: NA; j_call: TRBJ2-7; d_call: NA; cdr3_aa: CAISDSGSGEQYF; cdr3_nt: TGTGCCATCAGTGACAGCGGAAGTGGCGAGCAGTACTTC
v_call: TRBV6-1; clone_size: NA; j_call: TRBJ2-4; d_call: NA; cdr3_aa: CASSEIRGGEAGAKNIQYF; cdr3_nt: TGTGCCAGCAGTGAAATTAGGGGGGGTGAGGCTGGTGCCAAAAACATTCAGTACTTC
v_call: TRBV19; clone_size: NA; j_call: TRBJ2-7; d_call: NA; cdr3_aa: CASTGGNEQYF; cdr3_nt: TGTGCCAGTACCGGGGGCAACGAGCAGTACTTC
v_call: TRBV5-1; clone_size: once; j_call: TRBJ1-1; d_call: NA; cdr3_aa: CASSLLQYATEAFF; cdr3_nt: TGCGCCAGCAGCTTGTTGCAATATGCAACTGAAGCTTTCTTT
v_call: TRBV25-1; clone_size: NA; j_call: TRBJ1-5; d_call: NA; cdr3_aa: CASREPQHF; cdr3_nt: TGTGCCAGTAGGGAGCCCCAGCATTTT
v_call: TRBV5-4; clone_size: NA; j_call: TRBJ2-6; d_call: NA; cdr3_aa: CASGYQAGANVLTF; cdr3_nt: TGTGCCAGCGGATACCAGGCTGGGGCCAACGTCCTGACTTTC
v_call: TRBV7-8; clone_size: NA; j_call: TRBJ2-3; d_call: NA; cdr3_aa: CASLLRDTDTQYF; cdr3_nt: TGTGCCAGCCTCCTCAGGGACACAGATACGCAGTATTTT
v_call: TRBV30; clone_size: NA; j_call: TRBJ2-3; d_call: NA; cdr3_aa: CAWDDNLGTDTQYF; cdr3_nt: TGTGCCTGGGATGACAATCTGGGAACAGATACGCAGTATTTT
v_call: TRBV30; clone_size: NA; j_call: TRBJ2-1; d_call: TRBD2; cdr3_aa: CAWSRLAGGSNEQFF; cdr3_nt: TGTGCCTGGAGTCGACTAGCGGGAGGGTCGAATGAGCAGTTCTTC
v_call: TRBV27; clone_size: NA; j_call: TRBJ2-7; d_call: NA; cdr3_aa: CASSPIWGTEQYF; cdr3_nt: TGTGCCAGCAGTCCTATATGGGGGACCGAGCAGTACTTC
v_call: TRBV28; clone_size: few; j_call: TRBJ1-1; d_call: NA; cdr3_aa: CASRPQGHPSEAFF; cdr3_nt: TGTGCCAGCAGACCACAGGGACACCCATCTGAAGCTTTCTTT
v_call: TRBV10-1; clone_size: NA; j_call: TRBJ1-2; d_call: TRBD1; cdr3_aa: CASSDPRTGGGYTF; cdr3_nt: TGCGCCAGCAGTGATCCGAGGACAGGGGGAGGCTACACCTTC
v_call: TRBV2; clone_size: once; j_call: TRBJ2-1; d_call: NA; cdr3_aa: CASSALTGIVNEQFF; cdr3_nt: TGTGCCAGCAGTGCGTTAACAGGGATAGTGAATGAGCAGTTCTTC
v_call: TRBV30; clone_size: NA; j_call: TRBJ2-1; d_call: TRBD2; cdr3_aa: CAWSTREGDEQFF; cdr3_nt: TGTGCCTGGAGTACGCGGGAGGGCGATGAGCAGTTCTTC
v_call: TRBV29-1; clone_size: NA; j_call: TRBJ2-1; d_call: NA; cdr3_aa: CSVEFASSRLDEQFF; cdr3_nt: TGCAGCGTTGAGTTTGCGTCTAGCAGGTTAGATGAGCAGTTCTTC
v_call: TRBV19; clone_size: once; j_call: TRBJ2-2; d_call: NA; cdr3_aa: CASSITGLNTGELFF; cdr3_nt: TGTGCCAGTAGTATAACGGGACTTAACACCGGGGAGCTGTTTTTT
v_call: TRBV27; clone_size: NA; j_call: TRBJ1-3; d_call: TRBD1; cdr3_aa: CASSLIPTGGGNTIYF; cdr3_nt: TGTGCCAGCAGTTTGATACCGACAGGGGGGGGAAACACCATATATTTT
v_call: TRBV11-1; clone_size: once; j_call: TRBJ2-1; d_call: NA; cdr3_aa: CASSFAPDYQNNEQFF; cdr3_nt: TGTGCCAGCAGCTTTGCCCCTGACTACCAGAACAATGAGCAGTTCTTC
v_call: TRBV5-1; clone_size: few; j_call: TRBJ1-1; d_call: NA; cdr3_aa: CASSLMTGEAFF; cdr3_nt: TGCGCCAGCAGCTTGATGACGGGAGAAGCTTTCTTT
v_call: TRBV5-1; clone_size: NA; j_call: TRBJ2-1; d_call: TRBD2; cdr3_aa: CASSLSTSGRGNEQFF; cdr3_nt: TGCGCCAGCAGCCTTTCGACTAGCGGGAGAGGAAATGAGCAGTTCTTC
v_call: TRBV9; clone_size: NA; j_call: TRBJ2-7; d_call: TRBD2; cdr3_aa: CASSVQLANPPYEQYF; cdr3_nt: TGTGCCAGCAGCGTCCAACTAGCGAACCCCCCCTACGAGCAGTACTTC
v_call: TRBV6-1; clone_size: NA; j_call: TRBJ1-3; d_call: NA; cdr3_aa: CASSEARRGGGNTIYF; cdr3_nt: TGTGCCAGCAGTGAAGCGCGGAGGGGCGGAGGAAACACCATATATTTT
v_call: TRBV5-1; clone_size: NA; j_call: TRBJ2-4; d_call: NA; cdr3_aa: CASSLGRGDIQYF; cdr3_nt: TGCGCCAGCAGCTTAGGTAGGGGTGACATTCAGTACTTC
v_call: TRBV7-2; clone_size: NA; j_call: TRBJ2-2; d_call: NA; cdr3_aa: CASSLAQNTGELFF; cdr3_nt: TGTGCCAGCAGCTTAGCGCAGAACACCGGGGAGCTGTTTTTT
v_call: TRBV18; clone_size: once; j_call: TRBJ2-1; d_call: NA; cdr3_aa: CASSPNRLLALSYNEQFF; cdr3_nt: TGTGCCAGCTCACCGAACCGACTGCTAGCGTTAAGCTACAATGAGCAGTTCTTC
v_call: TRBV29-1; clone_size: NA; j_call: TRBJ1-2; d_call: TRBD1; cdr3_aa: CSARGQGTDYGYTF; cdr3_nt: TGCAGCGCACGGGGCCAGGGGACAGACTATGGCTACACCTTC
v_call: TRBV7-2; clone_size: NA; j_call: TRBJ2-7; d_call: NA; cdr3_aa: CASSLFPPSEQYF; cdr3_nt: TGTGCCAGCAGCTTATTCCCCCCATCCGAGCAGTACTTC
v_call: TRBV29-1; clone_size: NA; j_call: TRBJ1-4; d_call: TRBD1; cdr3_aa: CSARTGGREKLFF; cdr3_nt: TGCAGCGCCAGGACAGGGGGAAGGGAAAAACTGTTTTTT
v_call: TRBV7-3; clone_size: NA; j_call: TRBJ2-7; d_call: TRBD1; cdr3_aa: CASSLGTGYEQYF; cdr3_nt: TGTGCCAGCAGCTTAGGGACAGGCTACGAGCAGTACTTC
v_call: TRBV28; clone_size: NA; j_call: TRBJ2-1; d_call: TRBD2; cdr3_aa: CASSLSGTSRDEQFF; cdr3_nt: TGTGCCAGCAGTTTATCCGGGACTAGCAGGGATGAGCAGTTCTTC
v_call: TRBV4-1; clone_size: NA; j_call: TRBJ2-1; d_call: TRBD2; cdr3_aa: CASSQDFSGNYNEQFF; cdr3_nt: TGCGCCAGCAGCCAAGATTTTAGCGGGAACTACAATGAGCAGTTCTTC
v_call: TRBV7-2; clone_size: NA; j_call: TRBJ2-7; d_call: NA; cdr3_aa: CASSSDISSYEQYF; cdr3_nt: TGTGCCAGCAGCTCCGACATCAGCTCCTACGAGCAGTACTTC
v_call: TRBV28; clone_size: NA; j_call: TRBJ2-7; d_call: TRBD2; cdr3_aa: CASRYRWTSGNYEQYF; cdr3_nt: TGTGCCAGCAGATATAGATGGACTAGCGGAAACTACGAGCAGTACTTC
v_call: TRBV7-7; clone_size: NA; j_call: TRBJ1-4; d_call: NA; cdr3_aa: CASSFGPNEKLFF; cdr3_nt: TGTGCTAGCAGCTTCGGTCCTAATGAAAAACTGTTTTTT
v_call: TRBV28; clone_size: NA; j_call: TRBJ2-3; d_call: NA; cdr3_aa: CASSLSGGASTDTQYF; cdr3_nt: TGTGCCAGCAGTTTATCTGGGGGAGCTAGCACAGATACGCAGTATTTT
v_call: TRBV4-1; clone_size: NA; j_call: TRBJ2-5; d_call: NA; cdr3_aa: CASSQDRGETQYF; cdr3_nt: TGCGCCAGCAGCCAAGATCGAGGGGAGACCCAGTACTTC
v_call: TRBV11-2; clone_size: NA; j_call: TRBJ1-1; d_call: NA; cdr3_aa: CASSFVGGRNTEAFF; cdr3_nt: TGTGCCAGCAGCTTTGTCGGGGGGAGGAACACTGAAGCTTTCTTT
v_call: TRBV2; clone_size: NA; j_call: TRBJ2-1; d_call: TRBD2; cdr3_aa: CASRDRVAGYMDNEQFF; cdr3_nt: TGTGCCAGCAGGGACCGCGTAGCGGGATATATGGACAATGAGCAGTTCTTC
v_call: TRBV29-1; clone_size: NA; j_call: TRBJ2-5; d_call: TRBD2; cdr3_aa: CSVTGGQETQYF; cdr3_nt: TGCAGCGTCACCGGGGGGCAAGAGACCCAGTACTTC
v_call: TRBV4-2; clone_size: NA; j_call: TRBJ1-1; d_call: TRBD1; cdr3_aa: CASSPVTGGNTEAFF; cdr3_nt: TGTGCCAGCAGCCCAGTGACAGGGGGGAACACTGAAGCTTTCTTT
v_call: TRBV27; clone_size: NA; j_call: TRBJ2-1; d_call: TRBD2; cdr3_aa: CASSLRTSGYNEQFF; cdr3_nt: TGTGCCAGCAGTTTAAGGACTAGCGGCTACAATGAGCAGTTCTTC
v_call: TRBV15; clone_size: NA; j_call: TRBJ2-2; d_call: NA; cdr3_aa: CATSRLSANTGELFF; cdr3_nt: TGTGCCACCAGCAGACTAAGCGCGAACACCGGGGAGCTGTTTTTT
v_call: TRBV19; clone_size: NA; j_call: TRBJ1-3; d_call: NA; cdr3_aa: CASSTSHTISGNTIYF; cdr3_nt: TGTGCCAGTAGTACCTCCCATACCATCTCTGGAAACACCATATATTTT
v_call: TRBV29-1; clone_size: NA; j_call: TRBJ2-7; d_call: NA; cdr3_aa: CSVEDYPGPGGEQYF; cdr3_nt: TGCAGCGTTGAAGATTACCCAGGTCCAGGTGGCGAGCAGTACTTC
v_call: TRBV5-1; clone_size: NA; j_call: TRBJ2-2; d_call: NA; cdr3_aa: CASSLHTGTGELFF; cdr3_nt: TGCGCCAGCAGCCTCCACACGGGGACCGGGGAGCTGTTTTTT
v_call: TRBV7-6; clone_size: NA; j_call: TRBJ2-1; d_call: NA; cdr3_aa: CASTPAGSYNEQFF; cdr3_nt: TGTGCCAGCACGCCTGCGGGCTCCTACAATGAGCAGTTCTTC
v_call: TRBV1; clone_size: NA; j_call: TRBJ2-5; d_call: NA; cdr3_aa: CTSSHCVLAGVVWETQYF; cdr3_nt: TGCACCAGCAGCCACTGCGTCCTAGCGGGAGTGGTTTGGGAGACCCAGTACTTC
v_call: TRBV7-2; clone_size: once; j_call: TRBJ2-5; d_call: NA; cdr3_aa: CASSYIYSQETQYF; cdr3_nt: TGTGCCAGCAGCTACATTTACAGCCAAGAGACCCAGTACTTC
v_call: TRBV4-1; clone_size: NA; j_call: TRBJ2-1; d_call: TRBD2; cdr3_aa: CASSQDNGLGYNEQFF; cdr3_nt: TGCGCCAGCAGCCAAGATAACGGACTAGGGTACAATGAGCAGTTCTTC
v_call: TRBV7-2; clone_size: once; j_call: TRBJ2-3; d_call: NA; cdr3_aa: CASSWGRIISTDTQYF; cdr3_nt: TGTGCCAGCAGCTGGGGGCGGATTATTAGCACAGATACGCAGTATTTT